This T cell receptor beta chain was captured in a study of blood T cell repertoires in COVID-19 (dated by TCRdb to about 2020). For the study in its entirety: The collaborator samples originated in the United States, Italy and Spain and spanned the acute and convalescent phases of COVID-19. The prospective study material was composed of cDNA or gDNA derived from T cells, B-cell-depleted T cells, or PBMCs. Deeply sampled blood TCRbeta repertoires from subjects exposed to, actively infected with, or recovered from COVID-19 were included in the dataset. The repertoires were released in a freely available public database intended as a resource for research on the immune response to SARS-CoV-2. Samples came from the ongoing ImmuneRACE study (first 160 participants) plus 1,254 subjects from 6 global collaborators. A de-identified subject ID, COVID-19 status, age in years and sex were almost always included in the sample metadata. Where HLA class I and class II types were available, the types were taken from metadata supplied by the sample provider, not from assay-based typing. Paper-wide results and their limitations: The amount of clinical and demographic metadata varied by source and participant and was provided uncurated.

This clone has only one observation. The target of this receptor is not known. Base quality data are lacking; no much larger clone is found one base away. The cysteine opens and the phenylalanine closes a CDR3 of 14 amino acids. The retained sequence is limited to the CDR3, 42 bases, with the frame set at the first base. V loses 7 bases of germline sequence and J loses 5 bases, and the interval between the two ends is 12 bases. Based on the germline V gene, the CDR1 and CDR2 sequences are SGHAT and FQNNGV. Enrolling through a virtual design, the prospective study's participants ranged in age from roughly 18 to 90 years and lived across some 22 United States geographic areas. In the prospective study, cohorts were assigned on the basis of participant-reported clinical history obtained from a screening survey and a study questionnaire. ImmuneRACE Cohort 3 recovered participants were defined by two consecutive negative NP/OP PCR tests, healthcare professional clearance, or symptom resolution. In the prospective study, whole blood, serum and a nasopharyngeal or oropharyngeal swab were collected from each participant by mobile phlebotomists. Over a roughly 2-month period, participants in the prospective study had the option of providing additional blood draws and questionnaires. Before DNA extraction, prospective study blood samples were shipped either frozen or at room temperature.

TCRbeta CDR3 regions were amplified from genomic DNA using the immunoSEQ Assay, a bias-controlled multiplex PCR. The paper's processing steps were these. Within the assay, amplification of reference gene primers was used to estimate how many nucleated cells each sample contained. To quantify the absolute abundance of each unique TCRbeta CDR3 rearrangement, sequence reads were collapsed and filtered. For each sample, productive Simpson clonality was calculated by taking the square root of Simpson's diversity index across productive rearrangements. This is the immuneACCESS table as TCRdb keeps it, with only in-frame sequences that have V and J called. A part of the clones is gone; compared with another copy, unresolved V genes explain less than half, and the rest is unexplained. D and trimming come from the DNA, and the V and J calls and clone size come from that table. The sample table lists 310,000 or so clones, 87% of them with a count of one. Around 6% of the sample is taken by the ten largest.

The chain is encoded by TRBV11-2 joined to TRBJ1-6; TRBD1 is a weak D gene call, 6 bases matching. Specimen: PBMCs or T cells enriched from blood (not recorded which). The receptor's source is a woman aged 30 to 39 who had recovered from COVID-19. The nucleotide sequence is given as TGTGCCAGCATGCGGGGGGCTGATAATTCACCCCTCCACTTT. Its coded protein is CASMRGADNSPLHF.